This T cell receptor beta chain was sequenced in a study of OX40 agonist ivuxolimab in advanced cancers. The length of the CDR3 is 14 residues. Germline V gene data show CDR1 as MDHEN and CDR2 as SYDVKM. Trimming took 4 bases from V and 5 from J, leaving 14 bases between them. The method was immunoSEQ multiplex PCR; TCRdb's version includes in-frame clones alone and lacks a portion of them. Of 69,000 or so clones listed, about 85% are singletons. The clonotype originates from an adult with an advanced solid tumor such as melanoma, head and neck, liver or kidney cancer. The chain couples TRBV28 to TRBJ1-1; D is undetermined. This material consisted of CD4+ or CD8+ T cells sorted from blood, taken in a trial of the OX40 agonist ivuxolimab. For the CDR3, the DNA is TGTGCCAGCAGTTCCTTCGTGTGGTCGACTGAAGCTTTCTTT. Translating it yields CASSSFVWSTEAFF.